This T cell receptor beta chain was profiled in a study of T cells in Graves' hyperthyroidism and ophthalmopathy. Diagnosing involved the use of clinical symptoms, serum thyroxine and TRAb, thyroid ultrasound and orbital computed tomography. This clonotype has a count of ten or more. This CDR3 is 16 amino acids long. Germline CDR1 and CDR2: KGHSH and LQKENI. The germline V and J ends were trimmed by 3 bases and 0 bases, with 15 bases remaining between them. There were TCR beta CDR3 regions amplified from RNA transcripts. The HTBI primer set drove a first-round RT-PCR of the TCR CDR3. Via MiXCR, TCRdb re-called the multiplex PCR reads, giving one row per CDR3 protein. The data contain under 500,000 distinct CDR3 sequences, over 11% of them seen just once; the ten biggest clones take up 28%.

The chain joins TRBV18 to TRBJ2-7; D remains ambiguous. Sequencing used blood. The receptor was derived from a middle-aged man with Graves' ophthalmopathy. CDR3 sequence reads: CASSPSQSIGSYEQYF. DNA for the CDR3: TGTGCCAGCTCACCTTCCCAATCGATAGGCTCCTACGAGCAGTACTTC.